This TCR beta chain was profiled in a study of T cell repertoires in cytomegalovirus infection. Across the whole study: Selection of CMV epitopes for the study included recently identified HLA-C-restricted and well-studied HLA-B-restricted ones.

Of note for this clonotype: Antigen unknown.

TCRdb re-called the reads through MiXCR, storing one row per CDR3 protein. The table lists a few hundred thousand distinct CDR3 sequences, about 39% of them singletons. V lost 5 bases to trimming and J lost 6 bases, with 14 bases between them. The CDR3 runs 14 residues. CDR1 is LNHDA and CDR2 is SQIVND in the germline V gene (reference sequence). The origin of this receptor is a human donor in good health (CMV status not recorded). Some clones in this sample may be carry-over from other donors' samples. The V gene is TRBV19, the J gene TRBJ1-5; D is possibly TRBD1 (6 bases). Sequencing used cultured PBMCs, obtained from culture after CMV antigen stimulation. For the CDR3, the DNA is TGTGCCAGTAGTCCCCGACAGGCGAGTCAGCCCCAGCATTTT. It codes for CASSPRQASQPQHF.